The present T cell receptor (beta chain) was sequenced within a study of OX40 agonist ivuxolimab in advanced cancers. For the wider study: Ivuxolimab was a fully human IgG2 agonistic monoclonal antibody targeting the costimulatory receptor OX40 (CD134). Intravenous ivuxolimab was administered to patients every 2 weeks at six dose levels: 0.01, 0.1, 0.3, 1.5, 3 and 10 mg/kg. Of the approximately 50 dose-escalation patients, hepatocellular carcinoma was present in about 20, melanoma in roughly 15, renal cell carcinoma in 9 and head and neck cancer in 9. In the dose-escalation cohort, 70% to 85% of patients were male, and the mean age was approximately 60 years, with a range of 23 to 79. Patients were allowed to have had prior anti-PD-1, anti-PD-L1 or anti-CTLA-4 therapy, and 40% of the dose-escalation patients had previously received checkpoint inhibitors. Partial responses occurred in three dose-escalation patients: two with cutaneous melanoma and one with hepatocellular carcinoma. Peripheral TCRbeta sequencing was intended to test whether TCR sequence diversity was altered and clonal T-cell expansion was caused by ivuxolimab. The paper describes the monotherapy dose-escalation part (N of about 54 patients) of the phase I trial of ivuxolimab.

Paper-wide results and their limitations: At doses from 0.1 to 3.0 mg/kg, clonal expansion was seen in both CD4+ and CD8+ blood T cells between baseline and week 6. Which antigens the clonally expanded peripheral T cells were specific for was not determined. After ivuxolimab, CD8+ T cells had more expanded clones than CD4+ T cells on average. In partial responders in the 0.1-3.0 mg/kg groups, normalized peripheral clonal expansion was found to be among the lowest, especially among CD8+ T cells. Low levels of normalized T-cell clonal expansion were also seen in some patients who did not respond.

CDR1 and CDR2 (MGHRA, YSYEKL) derive from the germline V gene. Trimming at the junction amounts to 1 base on V and 4 bases on J, and the germline ends lie 14 bases apart. Including cysteine and phenylalanine, the CDR3 has 15 amino acids. The only DNA kept is the CDR3, 45 bases in frame from the first base. To sequence the TCRbeta CDR3 region, genomic DNA was isolated from the sorted cells. The immunoSEQ Assay was used for sequencing of TCRbeta CDR3 regions. TCRdb obtained this table from immuneACCESS and retained in-frame rearrangements with V and J assigned. These tables miss some clones; where compared with another copy, unresolved V genes account for less than half of the shortfall, and the remainder is unexplained. The sample table shows about 160,000 clones, and under 95% are seen once. The ten largest clones represent under 0.4% of the sample. Note on this clone: What this receptor recognizes is not known. One base away there is no much larger clone; base qualities are not given.

Patients with a history of autoimmune disease or receiving systemic immunosuppression were excluded from the trial. In every dose cohort, peripheral blood was drawn for TCR sequencing at baseline, cycle 4 day 1, and cycle 7 day 1. The samples were taken from a phase I, first-in-human, multicenter, open-label dose-escalation trial of ivuxolimab. Adults with locally advanced or metastatic melanoma, renal cell, hepatocellular, or head and neck squamous cell carcinoma were enrolled in the trial. Before TCR sequencing, CD4+ T cells and CD8+ T cells were sorted from peripheral blood as separate populations.

The rearrangement combines TRBV4-1 with TRBJ2-7; no D gene can be assigned with confidence. This specimen consisted of CD4+ or CD8+ T cells sorted from blood, obtained in a trial of the OX40 agonist ivuxolimab. The TCR was taken from an adult with an advanced solid tumor such as melanoma, head and neck, liver or kidney cancer. In nucleotides, the sequence is TGCGCCAGCAGCCAAGGTTACGCGGATTTGTACGAGCAGTACTTC. This yields the protein CASSQGYADLYEQYF.